Each of the 24 T cell receptor beta chains below was sequenced from the same sample in a study of shared clonotypes between healthy human individuals. The naive CD8 fraction comprised CD45RO-negative cells positively selected for CCR7 and excluded terminally differentiated effector memory CD45RA+ cells. Assay used: immunoSEQ multiplex PCR; TCRdb lists only in-frame clones, some missing. The profile covers about 2.1 million clones, with around 93% appearing a single time and over 1.5% taken by the ten largest. Sequencing used naive CD8+ T cells from PBMCs. All receptors come from a man younger than 35 in good health. Some clones in this sample may be carry-over from other donors' samples.

V usage is TRBV27 and J usage is TRBJ2-7; 9 positions agree with TRBD1. There are 15 residues in the CDR3. V lost 6 bases and J lost 3; bases outside the gene matches: 9. Germline V gene data show CDR1 as MNHEY and CDR2 as SMNVEV (reference sequence). The CDR3 DNA reads as TGTGCCAGCAGACTTGCGGGACAGGGCTTCTACGAGCAGTACTTC. It codes for CASRLAGQGFYEQYF.

The CDR3 here is CASSLSGGLKGTYNEQFF. The CDR3 nucleotides are TGTGCCAGCAGTTTATCTGGGGGACTGAAGGGGACCTACAATGAGCAGTTCTTC. This rearrangement joins TRBV27 to TRBJ2-1; TRBD2 might be the D (6 bases). CDR3 length: 18 amino acids. With 0 bases removed from V and 2 bases from J, the gap between germline ends came to 17 bases. The germline gives CDR1 MNHEY, CDR2 SMNVEV (reference sequence).

The chain has TRBV19 and TRBJ1-2; D not resolved. Germline CDR1 LNHDA, CDR2 SQIVND (reference sequence). CDR3 length equals 14 residues. V lost 8 bases to trimming and J lost 2 bases, with 15 bases between them. The CDR3 region is CASGLLDGNYGYTF. The CDR3 DNA follows: TGTGCCAGTGGTCTTTTGGACGGGAACTATGGCTACACCTTC.

V usage is TRBV7-2 and J usage is TRBJ2-7; D is undetermined. The CDR3 runs to 13 residues. Germline V gene data show CDR1 as SGHTA and CDR2 as FQGNSA. Trimming left V 6 bases short and J 4 bases short, with 13 bases between. The CDR3 is CASSQSPRYEQYF. Written as DNA, the CDR3 is TGTGCCAGCAGTCAAAGTCCCAGGTACGAGCAGTACTTC. Combining the CDR3 with reference TRBV7-2 and TRBJ2-7 gives the whole variable domain GAGVSQSPSNKVTEKGKDVELRCDPISGHTALYWYRQSLGQGLEFLIYFQGNSAPDKSGLPSDRFSAERTGGSVSTLTIQRTQQEDSAVYLCASSQSPRYEQYFGPGTRLTVT.

The chain joins TRBV2 to TRBJ2-1; D gene ambiguous. Germline CDR1 and CDR2: SNHLY and FYNNEI. V dropped 1 base and J dropped 7 bases, with 11 bases sitting between them. The CDR3 sequence is 14 residues long. This CDR3 is CASSEGVVGNEQFF. The CDR3, as DNA: TGTGCCAGCAGTGAAGGAGTCGTGGGGAATGAGCAGTTCTTC.

The rearrangement links TRBV28 to TRBJ2-5; the D is unclear. V lost 4 bases to trimming and J lost 7 bases, with 16 bases between them. This CDR3 comprises 14 residues. Per germline, CDR1 MDHEN and CDR2 SYDVKM. The CDR3 nucleotides are TGTGCCAGCAGTTCACGGACGGACCTTTGGACCCAGTACTTC. Its protein product is CASSSRTDLWTQYF.

This clone has more than one count but fewer than ten. The V call is TRBV27, the J call TRBJ1-4; 8 bases agree with TRBD1. The CDR3 runs 14 residues. Germline loops: CDR1 MNHEY, CDR2 SMNVEV (reference sequence). V lost 5 bases to trimming and J lost 8 bases; unmatched junction nucleotides: 7. The CDR3 DNA is TGTGCCAGCAGTGTGACAGGGGCCGGAGAAAAACTGTTTTTT. Amino acid sequence: CASSVTGAGEKLFF.

V gene TRBV7-9 combines with J gene TRBJ2-4; D remains ambiguous. Trimming took 4 bases from V and 1 from J, leaving 14 bases between them. Germline values: CDR1 SEHNR, CDR2 FQNEAQ (reference sequence). The CDR3 has 16 amino acids. The DNA of the CDR3 is TGTGCCAGCAGCTCGACCGGCCAACGGGCCAAAAACATTCAGTACTTC. This gives the protein CASSSTGQRAKNIQYF.

This chain joins TRBV6-9 and TRBJ2-6, with 7 bases that match TRBD2. CDR3 length equals 19 residues. Germline-derived CDR1 and CDR2 are MNHGY and SVAAGI. Trimming took 4 bases from V and 0 from J; bases not matched to a gene: 12. CDR3 sequence: CASSSVQGSGNSGANVLTF. The CDR3 DNA reads as TGTGCCAGCAGTTCTGTTCAAGGCAGCGGGAACTCTGGGGCCAACGTCCTGACTTTC.

This chain links TRBV6-1 with TRBJ2-7; 9 nucleotides match TRBD1. The length of the CDR3 is 15 residues. Germline V gene lookup returns CDR1 MNHNS and CDR2 SASEGT. J was trimmed by 3 bases and V by 5 bases; bases with no gene match: 8. The CDR3 bases are TGTGCCAGCAGTTTGAGGGGACAGGGCGGCTACGAGCAGTACTTC. This sequence encodes CASSLRGQGGYEQYF.

This clone was picked up one time. CDR3 sequence reads: CASSIEWTDYGYTF. The CDR3 nucleotides read TGTGCCAGTAGTATAGAATGGACAGACTATGGCTACACCTTC. This sequence joins TRBV19 and TRBJ1-2; tentative D call: TRBD1 (6 bases). The germline V gene has CDR1 LNHDA and CDR2 SQIVND (reference sequence). V was shortened by 0 bases and J by 3 bases, with 8 bases between the two germline ends. The CDR3 contains 14 residues.

About this clone: Within the sample, other DNA sequences also encode this same CDR3. The rearrangement joins TRBV27 to TRBJ1-2, with TRBD1 as a possible D gene (6 bases). Between the trimmed V and J ends, which lost 0 bases and 3 bases, there was a span of 11 bases. In germline, CDR1 is MNHEY, CDR2 SMNVEV (reference sequence). The length of the CDR3 is 15 residues. The CDR3 DNA follows: TGTGCCAGCAGTTTATCTGGGGGCGGATACTATGGCTACACCTTC. This sequence encodes CASSLSGGGYYGYTF.

The gene calls are TRBV15 and TRBJ2-7; D remains unclear. The V gene's germline CDR1 is LNHNV and CDR2 YYDKDF (reference sequence). Deletions cut 5 bases from V and 0 bases from J, with 17 bases between. The CDR3 is 16 residues long. The CDR3 loop is CATSERKGPPSYEQYF. In nucleotides, the CDR3 is TGTGCCACCAGCGAAAGGAAGGGCCCGCCCTCCTACGAGCAGTACTTC.

To note about this clone: In the same sample, other DNA sequences code for this CDR3. This chain joins TRBV27 and TRBJ2-7; 10 bases align to TRBD2. J was trimmed by 1 base and V by 9 bases; bases with no gene match: 3. From germline, CDR1 is MNHEY and CDR2 SMNVEV (reference sequence). The CDR3 has 13 residues. CDR3 bases: TGTGCCAGTTCTAGCGGGAGTTCCTACGAGCAGTACTTC. As protein: CASSSGSSYEQYF.

The rearrangement uses TRBV28 and TRBJ2-7; D may be TRBD1 or TRBD2 (5 bases each). The CDR3 is 15 amino acids. Germline V gene data show CDR1 as MDHEN and CDR2 as SYDVKM. The V and J ends lost 5 bases and 0 bases respectively, with 14 bases between them. CDR3 coding DNA: TGTGCCAGCAGTGTTAGCCGGGACCGCTCCTACGAGCAGTACTTC. Its protein is CASSVSRDRSYEQYF. The variable domain in full, with the rest retrieved from reference TRBV28 and TRBJ2-7, is DVKVTQSSRYLVKRTGEKVFLECVQDMDHENMFWYRQDPGLGLRLIYFSYDVKMKEKGDIPEGYSVSREKKERFSLILESASTNQTSMYLCASSVSRDRSYEQYFGPGTRLTVT.

This clone occurred once. V gene TRBV30 combines with J gene TRBJ2-3; 8 nucleotides agree with TRBD2. From germline, CDR1 is GTSNPN and CDR2 SVGIG (reference sequence). With V trimmed by 0 bases and J by 1 base, 6 bases remained unmatched. This CDR3 region has 16 residues. The CDR3 loop reads CAWSVRREVGTDTQYF. DNA of the CDR3: TGTGCCTGGAGTGTACGGCGGGAGGTAGGCACAGATACGCAGTATTTT.

The chain links TRBV9 to TRBJ2-7, with no clear D. This CDR3 is 15 amino acids long. V was trimmed by 2 bases and J by 0 bases, leaving 12 bases between them. The germline V gene has CDR1 SGDLS and CDR2 YYNGEE. CDR3 DNA: TGTGCCAGCAGCGTCGACCTTTCGAGCTCCTACGAGCAGTACTTC. It specifies CASSVDLSSSYEQYF.

This clone was seen a single time. The J gene is TRBJ2-2, the V gene TRBV18; D remains unclear. CDR1 is KGHSH, CDR2 LQKENI, per germline. This CDR3 has 16 residues. Trimming shortened V by 2 bases and J by 0 bases, and 10 bases separated the two germline ends. Here the CDR3 reads CASSPTRVSNTGELFF. DNA of the CDR3: TGTGCCAGCTCACCAACTCGCGTCTCGAACACCGGGGAGCTGTTTTTT.

Points on this clone: The sample contains more than one DNA sequence encoding this CDR3. The rearrangement uses TRBV28 and TRBJ1-5; weak D call: TRBD1 (5 bases). Trimming pared 5 bases from V and 6 bases from J, leaving 11 bases between. Germline CDR1 MDHEN, CDR2 SYDVKM. The CDR3 loop spans 13 amino acids. The CDR3 nucleotides are TGTGCCAGCAGTGGTACGGGGGGTCAGCCCCAGCATTTT. This codes for CASSGTGGQPQHF.

The V and J genes are TRBV6-5 and TRBJ2-7; the D gene is possibly TRBD2 (5 bases). The CDR3 totals 15 residues. The V and J ends lost 2 bases and 4 bases respectively, with 15 bases between them. CDR1 and CDR2 (germline): MNHEY, SVGAGI. The chain's CDR3 is CASSYVGGSSYEQYF. CDR3 in DNA: TGTGCCAGCAGTTACGTAGGTGGGAGTTCGTACGAGCAGTACTTC.

The CDR3 is CASSQEWSNEQFF. CDR3 in DNA: TGCGCCAGCAGCCAAGAGTGGAGCAATGAGCAGTTCTTC. J is TRBJ2-1 and V is TRBV4-1, with unresolved D. CDR3 length equals 13 residues. Germline values: CDR1 MGHRA, CDR2 YSYEKL. Between the trimmed V and J ends, which lost 0 bases and 6 bases, there was a span of 6 bases.

The chain is built from TRBV4-3 and TRBJ2-2, with TRBD2 matching over 7 bases. From germline, CDR1 is LGHNA and CDR2 YSLEER. Germline trimming cut 2 bases from V and 5 bases from J; bases unmatched to any gene: 14. The CDR3 runs to 18 residues. For the CDR3, the DNA is TGCGCCAGCAGCCAAATGATCGCGGGAGAGGGGAAGACCGGGGAGCTGTTTTTT. It yields the protein CASSQMIAGEGKTGELFF.

A word on this clone: Different DNA sequences within this sample yield the same CDR3. This chain joins TRBV4-1 and TRBJ1-5, with a possible D match to TRBD1 (6 bases). Between the trimmed V and J ends, which lost 1 base and 7 bases, there was a span of 14 bases. Per germline, CDR1 MGHRA and CDR2 YSYEKL. The CDR3 runs to 15 residues. In nucleotides, the CDR3 is TGCGCCAGCAGCCAAGCTGGCCAGGGGTCCCAGCCCCAGCATTTT. Protein product: CASSQAGQGSQPQHF.

This chain uses TRBV11-2 with TRBJ2-7, with D perhaps matching TRBD1 (6 bases). Germline CDR1 is SGHAT and CDR2 is FQNNGV. The V end was cut by 5 bases, the J end by 2 bases, with 10 bases between. There are 13 residues in the CDR3. In DNA form, the CDR3 reads TGTGCCAGCAGCGTTGGACAGACCTACGAGCAGTACTTC. Translation: CASSVGQTYEQYF.